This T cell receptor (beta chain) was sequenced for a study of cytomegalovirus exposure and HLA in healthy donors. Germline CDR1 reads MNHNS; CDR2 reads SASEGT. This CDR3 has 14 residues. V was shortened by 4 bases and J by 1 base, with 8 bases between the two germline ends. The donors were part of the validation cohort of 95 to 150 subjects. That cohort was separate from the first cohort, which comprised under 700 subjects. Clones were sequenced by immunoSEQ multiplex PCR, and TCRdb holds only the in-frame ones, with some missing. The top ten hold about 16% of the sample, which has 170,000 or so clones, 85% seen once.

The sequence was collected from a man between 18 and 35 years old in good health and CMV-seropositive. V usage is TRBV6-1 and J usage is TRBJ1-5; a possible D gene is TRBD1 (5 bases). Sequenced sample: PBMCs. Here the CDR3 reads CASSVGGSNQPQHF. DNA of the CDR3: TGTGCCAGCAGTGTTGGGGGGAGCAATCAGCCCCAGCATTTT.